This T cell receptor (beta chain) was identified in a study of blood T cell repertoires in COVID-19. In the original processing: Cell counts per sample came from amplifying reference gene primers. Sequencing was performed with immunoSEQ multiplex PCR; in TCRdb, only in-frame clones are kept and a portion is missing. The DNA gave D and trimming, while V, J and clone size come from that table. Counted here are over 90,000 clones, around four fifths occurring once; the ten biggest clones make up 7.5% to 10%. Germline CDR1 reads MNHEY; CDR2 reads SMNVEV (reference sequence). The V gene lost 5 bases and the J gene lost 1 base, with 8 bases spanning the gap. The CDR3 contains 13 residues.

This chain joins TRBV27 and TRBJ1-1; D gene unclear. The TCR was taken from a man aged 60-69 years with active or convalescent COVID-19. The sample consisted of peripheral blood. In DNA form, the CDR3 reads TGTGCCAGCAGTCCCTCAGGGAACACTGAAGCTTTCTTT. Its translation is CASSPSGNTEAFF.